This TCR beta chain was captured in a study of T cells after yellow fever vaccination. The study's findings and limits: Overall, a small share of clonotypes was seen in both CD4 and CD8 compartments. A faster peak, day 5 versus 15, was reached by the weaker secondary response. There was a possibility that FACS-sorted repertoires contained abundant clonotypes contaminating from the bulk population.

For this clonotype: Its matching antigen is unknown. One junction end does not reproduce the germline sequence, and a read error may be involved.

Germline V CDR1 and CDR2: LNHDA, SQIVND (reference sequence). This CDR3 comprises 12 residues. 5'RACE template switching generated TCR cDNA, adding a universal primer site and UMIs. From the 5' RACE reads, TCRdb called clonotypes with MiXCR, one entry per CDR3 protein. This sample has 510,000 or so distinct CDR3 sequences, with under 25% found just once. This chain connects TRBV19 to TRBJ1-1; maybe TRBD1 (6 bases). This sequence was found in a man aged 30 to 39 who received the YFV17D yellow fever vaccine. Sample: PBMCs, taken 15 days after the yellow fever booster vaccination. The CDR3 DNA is TGCGGCAGGGACATTATGAACACTGAAGCTTTCTTT. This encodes CGRDIMNTEAFF.